This TCR beta chain appears in the sequencing data of a study of regulatory T cells in long-lasting Graves disease. Combining iRepertoire HTBI primers with Arm-PCR of CDR3 regions, the authors built TCR beta libraries. TCRdb re-analysed the multiplex PCR reads in MiXCR, keeping a single row per CDR3 protein. The repertoire holds 500,000 to 700,000 distinct CDR3 sequences, with 30% as singletons. Time point defined: persistent/refractory GD, antithyroid drugs over 5 years with positive TRAb. PBMCs provided the RNA from which the TCR library was made. The CDR3 spans 17 residues. Trimming left V 0 bases short and J 3 bases short, with 15 bases between. CDR1 KGHSH and CDR2 LQKENI come from the germline V gene. This clonotype was seen a handful of times.

The J gene is TRBJ1-5, the V gene TRBV18, with a tentative D call TRBD1 (6 bases). The material sequenced was peripheral blood mononuclear cells (PBMCs), taken when the disease was refractory, from a patient treated with antithyroid drugs. The receptor's source is a female donor with Graves disease. As DNA, the CDR3 is TGTGCCAGCTCACCACCGCGTTCAGGGGCTTACAATCAGCCCCAGCATTTT. It specifies CASSPPRSGAYNQPQHF.